This T cell receptor (beta chain) was observed in a study of cytomegalovirus exposure and HLA in healthy donors. Study at large: There were 85 million or so unique TCRs (from HLA-typed donors) in an early data release.

Primers included in the PCR were 60 Vbeta and 13 Jbeta primers. Profiled with immunoSEQ multiplex PCR; TCRdb holds only in-frame clones, not every one. This table has approximately 140,000 clones, roughly 79% appearing once. This CDR3 is 15 amino acids long. From germline, CDR1 is SGHRS and CDR2 YFSETQ. Findings and limits, study-wide: Sequencing had likely introduced a cluster of highly shared sequence variants as an artifact. In a later analysis, TCR beta V- and J-gene trimming was associated with a missense DCLRE1C variant.

For this clone: The antigen is unknown. One junction end does not reproduce the germline sequence, and a read error may be involved. The same CDR3 can be traced to other DNA sequences in this sample.

The sequence was obtained from a woman aged 50 to 60 in good health and CMV-seronegative. The sample consisted of PBMCs. J is TRBJ1-2 and V is TRBV5-1, with 10 bases that match TRBD1. The CDR3 is CASSLALGQGNGYTF. CDR3 DNA: TGCGCCAGTAGCTTGGCCTTGGGACAGGGGAATGGCTACACCTTC.